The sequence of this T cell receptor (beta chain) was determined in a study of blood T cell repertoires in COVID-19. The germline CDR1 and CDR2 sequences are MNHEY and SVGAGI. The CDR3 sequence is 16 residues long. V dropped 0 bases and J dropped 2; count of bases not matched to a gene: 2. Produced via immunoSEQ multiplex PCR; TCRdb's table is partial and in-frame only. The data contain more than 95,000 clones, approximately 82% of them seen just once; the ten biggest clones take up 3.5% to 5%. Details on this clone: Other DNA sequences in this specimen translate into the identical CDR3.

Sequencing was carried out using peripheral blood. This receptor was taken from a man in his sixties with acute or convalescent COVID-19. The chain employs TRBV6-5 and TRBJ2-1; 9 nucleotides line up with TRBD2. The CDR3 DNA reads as TGTGCCAGCAGTTACTCACCTAGCGGGGCCTACAATGAGCAGTTCTTC. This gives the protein CASSYSPSGAYNEQFF.